These T cell receptor beta chains were read from a single sample in a study of T cells in Graves' hyperthyroidism and ophthalmopathy. Each CDR3 protein is one row after TCRdb ran MiXCR on the multiplex PCR reads. This sample has fewer than 800,000 distinct CDR3 sequences; about 17% occur once, and the top ten carry around 7.7%. The sample taken for sequencing was blood. The receptors originated from a man in his late teens or twenties with Graves' hyperthyroidism. Both conserved end residues are part of each CDR3. The order of the fields is CDR3 DNA, CDR3 protein, clone size, J gene, V gene, D gene. D genes are given only for firm matches. The size field is filled for only some rows; it gives once, few, many or a size class.

cdr3_nt: TGCAGTGCTAGACCCGGGACTGCGAACACCGGGGAGCTGTTTTTT
cdr3_aa: CSARPGTANTGELFF
clone_size: -
j_call: TRBJ2-2
v_call: TRBV20-1
d_call: -

cdr3_nt: TGTGCCAGCAGTGGACTAGTTGCAGAGACCCAGTACTTC
cdr3_aa: CASSGLVAETQYF
clone_size: many
j_call: TRBJ2-5
v_call: TRBV2
d_call: -

cdr3_nt: TGTGCCAGCAGCCAGAGCAGGGGATACGAGCAGTACTTC
cdr3_aa: CASSQSRGYEQYF
clone_size: -
j_call: TRBJ2-7
v_call: TRBV3-1
d_call: -

cdr3_nt: TGTGCCAGCAGCTCGACAGGACGTTCTGCATACGAGCAGTACTTC
cdr3_aa: CASSSTGRSAYEQYF
clone_size: -
j_call: TRBJ2-7
v_call: TRBV5-5
d_call: -

cdr3_nt: TGTGCCAGCAAGCGACAGGGGGATTTCTACGAGCAGTACTTC
cdr3_aa: CASKRQGDFYEQYF
clone_size: -
j_call: TRBJ2-7
v_call: TRBV12-3/TRBV12-4
d_call: TRBD1

cdr3_nt: TGTGCCAGCAGTGAAATTACAGGGATGAACACTGAAGCTTTCTTT
cdr3_aa: CASSEITGMNTEAFF
clone_size: -
j_call: TRBJ1-1
v_call: TRBV5-4
d_call: -

cdr3_nt: TGCGCCAGCAGCCCATCCCCGACAGGGGCCGAGCAGTACTTC
cdr3_aa: CASSPSPTGAEQYF
clone_size: few
j_call: TRBJ2-7
v_call: TRBV5-1
d_call: TRBD1

cdr3_nt: TGTGCCAGCAGGGGAGGGGTGGACTACGAGCAGTACTTC
cdr3_aa: CASRGGVDYEQYF
clone_size: -
j_call: TRBJ2-7
v_call: TRBV28
d_call: TRBD2

cdr3_nt: TGTGCCAGCTCAACTGGGACTAGCGGGACACACAATGAGCAGTTCTTC
cdr3_aa: CASSTGTSGTHNEQFF
clone_size: -
j_call: TRBJ2-1
v_call: TRBV18
d_call: TRBD2

cdr3_nt: TGTGCCAGCTCACCTTATATGACTAGCGGGAGGGCCTTCGGTGAGCAGTTCTTC
cdr3_aa: CASSPYMTSGRAFGEQFF
clone_size: -
j_call: TRBJ2-1
v_call: TRBV18
d_call: TRBD2

cdr3_nt: TGTGCCAGCAGCTCCCCGGACAGGGTAGACGAGCAGTACTTC
cdr3_aa: CASSSPDRVDEQYF
clone_size: few
j_call: TRBJ2-7
v_call: TRBV7-9
d_call: TRBD1

cdr3_nt: TGTGCCAGCAGCCCCTCAGCGGGGTACAATGAGCAGTTCTTC
cdr3_aa: CASSPSAGYNEQFF
clone_size: few
j_call: TRBJ2-1
v_call: TRBV7-6
d_call: TRBD2

cdr3_nt: TGTGCCAGCAGCCGGGGGACTAGCCCCCACGAGCAGTACTTC
cdr3_aa: CASSRGTSPHEQYF
clone_size: few
j_call: TRBJ2-7
v_call: TRBV9
d_call: TRBD2

cdr3_nt: TGTGCCAGCAGCGTGACAGGGGGTCGCGAGCAGTACTTC
cdr3_aa: CASSVTGGREQYF
clone_size: many
j_call: TRBJ2-7
v_call: TRBV9
d_call: TRBD1

cdr3_nt: TGTGCCAGCAGCGAGGCCGGCACTGAAGCTTTCTTT
cdr3_aa: CASSEAGTEAFF
clone_size: many
j_call: TRBJ1-1
v_call: TRBV28
d_call: -

cdr3_nt: TGTGCCAGCGGACCCAGCCTACTGGCTGAGCAGTTCTTC
cdr3_aa: CASGPSLLAEQFF
clone_size: few
j_call: TRBJ2-1
v_call: TRBV19
d_call: -

cdr3_nt: TGTGCCAGCAGTACCCTGGTTGGCACCGGGGAGCTGTTTTTT
cdr3_aa: CASSTLVGTGELFF
clone_size: few
j_call: TRBJ2-2
v_call: TRBV6-5
d_call: -

cdr3_nt: TGTGCCAGCAGTGAAGAAGGTTTATATGGCTACACCTTC
cdr3_aa: CASSEEGLYGYTF
clone_size: many
j_call: TRBJ1-2
v_call: TRBV6-1
d_call: -